The 19 T cell receptor beta chains below all came from one sample that was sequenced in a study of early stage breast cancer tumors. Method: immunoSEQ multiplex PCR; TCRdb's copy keeps in-frame clones and lacks some. The sample has some 8,000 clones; approximately 80% are singletons. Sequencing input: normal breast tissue next to the tumor. The receptor set was obtained from a person between 55 and 69 years old with breast cancer.

The V call is TRBV2, the J call TRBJ2-1, with TRBD1 matching over 10 bases. The CDR3 runs to 15 residues. The trim removed 4 bases at V and 8 bases at J, leaving 8 bases unmatched. Germline V gives CDR1 SNHLY, CDR2 FYNNEI. The CDR3 sequence: CASSAGQGRGDEQFF. The DNA of the CDR3 is TGTGCCAGCAGTGCGGGACAGGGGCGAGGGGATGAGCAGTTCTTC.

V is TRBV27 and J is TRBJ1-6, with D uncertain. The CDR3 spans 16 residues. In germline, CDR1 is MNHEY, CDR2 SMNVEV (reference sequence). The germline V and J ends were trimmed by 4 bases and 8 bases, with 18 bases remaining between them. DNA of the CDR3: TGTGCCAGCAGTTGGACCCCGCGGAGGGTCGATTCACCCCTCCACTTT. It codes for CASSWTPRRVDSPLHF.

This clone showed up just once. This chain joins TRBV6-1 and TRBJ1-1, with D uncertain. The germline V gene has CDR1 MNHNS and CDR2 SASEGT. V was shortened by 3 bases and J by 1 base, with 9 bases between the two germline ends. The CDR3 runs 14 residues. The chain's CDR3 is CASSDMSENTEAFF. CDR3 DNA sequence: TGTGCCAGCAGTGATATGAGCGAGAACACTGAAGCTTTCTTT.

A few counts support this clone. The CDR3 loop is CASSNQPQHF. DNA for the CDR3: TGTGCCAGCAGCAATCAGCCCCAGCATTTT. The chain is built from TRBV21-1 and TRBJ1-5. TRBV21-1 is shown as a pseudogene. CDR3 size: 10 residues.

CDR3 sequence: CASSLVGHYGYTF. Written as DNA, the CDR3 is TGTGCCAGCAGCTTGGTTGGTCACTATGGCTACACCTTC. The rearrangement joins TRBV5-4 to TRBJ1-2, with D unclear. Trimming took off 0 bases at V and 3 bases at J, with 6 bases between the two ends. CDR1 and CDR2 (germline): SGHNT, YYREEE (reference sequence). The CDR3 is made up of 13 amino acids.

The rearrangement links TRBV9 to TRBJ1-2, with 7 positions matching TRBD1. The CDR3 totals 15 residues. The germline V gene encodes CDR1 SGDLS and CDR2 YYNGEE. The V and J ends lost 3 bases and 2 bases, in that order; junction bases with no gene match: 7. The CDR3 here is CASSAVMTGNYGYTF. The CDR3 coding sequence is TGTGCCAGCAGCGCGGTAATGACAGGGAACTATGGCTACACCTTC.

The V call is TRBV11-1, the J call TRBJ2-3; D perhaps matches TRBD1 (8 bases). From germline, CDR1 is SGHAT and CDR2 FQDESV (reference sequence). V was shortened by 1 base and J by 5 bases, with 13 bases between the two germline ends. The CDR3 spans 15 residues. The CDR3 sequence is CASSLGTGREDTQYF. CDR3 DNA sequence: TGTGCCAGCAGCTTAGGGACAGGGAGGGAAGATACGCAGTATTTT.

This clone was seen only once. The chain recombines TRBV5-1 with TRBJ1-6; perhaps TRBD1 as D (6 bases). V lost 4 bases and J lost 5, with 7 bases in between. CDR1 and CDR2 (germline): SGHRS, YFSETQ. The CDR3 totals 13 residues. In DNA form, the CDR3 reads TGCGCCAGCAGCAGGGGGGATAATTCACCCCTCCACTTT. As protein: CASSRGDNSPLHF.

This chain uses TRBV6-6 with TRBJ2-1; 11 nucleotides agree with TRBD2. Unmatched junction bases numbered 8, after V lost 6 bases and J lost 7 bases. This CDR3 has 15 residues. In germline, CDR1 is MNHNY, CDR2 SVGAGI (reference sequence). As DNA, the CDR3 is TGTGCCAGCAGGAGTAGCGGGAGGGCCGGTAATGAGCAGTTCTTC. It yields the protein CASRSSGRAGNEQFF.

The rearrangement links TRBV19 to TRBJ1-2; 12 positions match TRBD1. V lost 3 bases and J lost 4; bases outside the gene matches: 0. The CDR3 loop spans 14 amino acids. The germline CDR1 and CDR2 sequences are LNHDA and SQIVND (reference sequence). For the CDR3, the DNA is TGTGCCAGTAGTATGGGACAGGGGGCCTATGGCTACACCTTC. Amino acids: CASSMGQGAYGYTF. Filled out from reference TRBV19 and TRBJ1-2, the complete variable domain reads DGGITQSPKYLFRKEGQNVTLSCEQNLNHDAMYWYRQDPGQGLRLIYYSQIVNDFQKGDIAEGYSVSREKKESFPLTVTSAQKNPTAFYLCASSMGQGAYGYTFGSGTRLTVV.

J is TRBJ1-1 and V is TRBV18; D unresolved. The V gene lost 4 bases and the J gene lost 5 bases, with 11 bases spanning the gap. There are 13 residues in the CDR3. Germline values: CDR1 KGHSH, CDR2 LQKENI. CDR3: CASSQRAVTEAFF. CDR3 coding DNA: TGTGCCAGCTCACAGCGGGCGGTGACTGAAGCTTTCTTT. The variable domain in full, with the rest retrieved from reference TRBV18 and TRBJ1-1, is NAGVMQNPRHLVRRRGQEARLRCSPMKGHSHVYWYRQLPEEGLKFMVYLQKENIIDESGMPKERFSAEFPKEGPSILRIQQVVRGDSAAYFCASSQRAVTEAFFGQGTRLTVV.

J is TRBJ2-1 and V is TRBV6-1, with TRBD2 matching 7 bases. This CDR3 has 15 residues. The germline gives CDR1 MNHNS, CDR2 SASEGT. With 6 bases clipped from V and 6 bases from J, the junction kept 11 bases outside the gene matches. This CDR3 reads CASRLHATSTNEQFF. For the CDR3, the DNA is TGTGCCAGCAGATTACACGCGACTAGCACCAATGAGCAGTTCTTC.

V usage is TRBV6-5 and J usage is TRBJ1-5; D unclear. The CDR3 length is 13 residues. Germline loops: CDR1 MNHEY, CDR2 SVGAGI. V dropped 6 bases and J dropped 1 base, with 7 bases sitting between them. In nucleotides, the CDR3 is TGTGCCAGCAGCCTAAACAGCAATCAGCCCCAGCATTTT. Its translation is CASSLNSNQPQHF.

The chain has TRBV19 and TRBJ1-4; D remains unclear. V lost 7 bases, J lost 3 bases, and 12 bases lay in between. Germline CDR1 reads LNHDA; CDR2 reads SQIVND (reference sequence). The CDR3 runs 14 residues. The CDR3 region is CASKGHSSNEKLFF. As DNA, the CDR3 is TGTGCCAGTAAGGGTCATAGTTCTAATGAAAAACTGTTTTTT.

The chain employs TRBV5-1 and TRBJ2-7; 7 nucleotides line up with TRBD2. The CDR3 consists of 15 residues. J lost 3 bases, V lost 0 bases, and 6 bases had no gene match. CDR1 is SGHRS and CDR2 is YFSETQ in the germline V gene. This CDR3 is CASSLGGGGFYEQYF. In DNA, the CDR3 is TGCGCCAGCAGCTTGGGGGGGGGTGGCTTCTACGAGCAGTACTTC.

The V gene is TRBV7-9, the J gene TRBJ2-2; D is perhaps TRBD1 (6 bases). The CDR3 runs 17 residues. Per germline, CDR1 SEHNR and CDR2 FQNEAQ (reference sequence). Trimming removed 0 bases from V and 0 bases from J, with 11 bases in between. CDR3 bases: TGTGCCAGCAGCTTAGCCCAGGGGCGCCCGAACACCGGGGAGCTGTTTTTT. Its protein is CASSLAQGRPNTGELFF.

The rearrangement links TRBV6-4 to TRBJ1-2, with 9 bases that match TRBD1. This CDR3 has 15 amino acids. Germline CDR1 reads MRHNA; CDR2 reads SNTAGT. V dropped 5 bases and J dropped 2; count of bases not matched to a gene: 6. The CDR3 protein is CASSSPGQGNYGYTF. The CDR3 nucleotides are TGTGCCAGCAGTTCCCCGGGACAGGGAAACTATGGCTACACCTTC.

The rearrangement joins TRBV6-4 to TRBJ2-3; 8 bases align to TRBD2. Per the germline V gene, CDR1 is MRHNA and CDR2 is SNTAGT. With V trimmed by 0 bases and J by 3 bases, 8 bases remained unmatched. The CDR3 spans 17 residues. In nucleotides, the CDR3 is TGTGCCAGCAGTGACTCCGGTAGCGGGGAAGGGACAGATACGCAGTATTTT. Encoded protein: CASSDSGSGEGTDTQYF.

The chain joins TRBV5-1 to TRBJ2-5, with D perhaps matching TRBD1 (5 bases). The CDR3 consists of 14 residues. V dropped 4 bases and J dropped 4 bases, with 14 bases sitting between them. Germline assignment: CDR1 SGHRS and CDR2 YFSETQ. The CDR3 reads CASSLQGFGETQYF. CDR3 in DNA: TGCGCCAGCAGCCTGCAGGGCTTTGGAGAGACCCAGTACTTC.